This is a list of T cell receptor beta chains from one sample in a study of cytomegalovirus exposure and HLA in healthy donors. Clones were sequenced by immunoSEQ multiplex PCR, and TCRdb holds only the in-frame ones, with some missing. The sample lists some 150,000 clones; approximately 81% were seen once. The source material was PBMCs. Source of these receptors: a woman in her forties in good health and CMV-seropositive. CDR3s include the opening cysteine and the closing phenylalanine or tryptophan. A D gene is named only where the DNA matches it firmly. Clone size is not always given. Where it is, it says once, few, many or a class for expanded clones.

>-|-|TRBV5-1|TRBJ2-7
TGCGCCAGCAGCCCGCGTGCAGGGGAAAGGTACGAGCAGTACTTC
CASSPRAGERYEQYF
>-|-|TRBV5-8|TRBJ2-1
TGTGCCAGCAGCTTGATATCGAGCTACAATGAGCAGTTCTTC
CASSLISSYNEQFF
>TRBD1|-|TRBV10-2|TRBJ2-7
TGCGCCAGCATCAACAGGGGGGTTACCTACGAGCAGTACTTC
CASINRGVTYEQYF
>-|-|TRBV2|TRBJ1-4
TGTGCCAGCAGGGCAGGGGATACTAATGAAAAACTGTTTTTT
CASRAGDTNEKLFF
>TRBD2|many|TRBV6-8|TRBJ2-1
TGTGCCAGCAGCCCCGGGGTAGCGGGAGGGAATGAGCAGTTCTTC
CASSPGVAGGNEQFF
>-|once|TRBV7-3|TRBJ1-1
TGTGCCAGCAGCTTATGGGAAGGGGCCGGAGCTTTCTTT
CASSLWEGAGAFF
>TRBD2|-|TRBV28|TRBJ2-7
TGTGCCAGCAGTTTAACCGGGACTAGGATTCAGCAGTACTTC
CASSLTGTRIQQYF
>-|-|TRBV11-3|TRBJ2-2
TGTGCCAGCAGCCTGGGCAGGACCGGGGAGCTGTTTTTT
CASSLGRTGELFF
>TRBD1|-|TRBV28|TRBJ2-7
TGTGCCAGCAGTTGGGACAGGTCCTACGAGCAGTACTTC
CASSWDRSYEQYF
>-|-|TRBV28|TRBJ1-6
TGTGCCAGCAGTCCCCATCCGAAACGGAATTCACCCCTCCACTTT
CASSPHPKRNSPLHF
>TRBD1|few|TRBV2|TRBJ1-1
TGTGCCAGCAGTGAGACCACAGGGGTTGGGAACACTGAAGCTTTCTTT
CASSETTGVGNTEAFF
>TRBD1|-|TRBV9|TRBJ1-4
TGTGCCAGTCCCCCCGACAGGGGTAATGAAAAACTGTTTTTT
CASPPDRGNEKLFF
>-|-|TRBV7-2|TRBJ2-3
TGTGCCAGCAGCTTAGAGTCCGACTGGTATTTCACAGATACGCAGTATTTT
CASSLESDWYFTDTQYF
>-|-|TRBV11-3|TRBJ2-3
TGTGCCAGCAGCTCCTACAGGGAGGGAGATACGCAGTATTTT
CASSSYREGDTQYF
>TRBD2|-|TRBV7-2|TRBJ2-1
TGTGCCAGCAGCTTAACGAGCGGGAGGGCGGATGAGCAGTTCTTC
CASSLTSGRADEQFF
>-|-|TRBV18|TRBJ1-1
TGTGCCAGCTCACCCCCAAAGAACACTGAAGCTTTCTTT
CASSPPKNTEAFF
>TRBD1|-|TRBV5-1|TRBJ2-4
TGCGCCAGCAGCTTGGTGGCAGGGGGCGATAACATTCAGTACTTC
CASSLVAGGDNIQYF
>-|-|TRBV6-5|TRBJ1-3
TGTGCCAGCAGTTACTCGACGGAGCGTGGAAACACCATATATTTT
CASSYSTERGNTIYF
>TRBD1|-|TRBV5-5|TRBJ1-2
TGTGCCAGCAGCACCCTCCGACAGGGTAACTATGGCTACACCTTC
CASSTLRQGNYGYTF
>TRBD1|-|TRBV19|TRBJ1-1
TGTGCCGCTTCCCGGGACAGGGCCGGAGGGACTGAAGCTTTCTTT
CAASRDRAGGTEAFF
>TRBD2|-|TRBV27|TRBJ2-7
TGTGCCAGCAGTTCCCGACTAGCGGGAGTCTCATTGGACGAGCAGTACTTC
CASSSRLAGVSLDEQYF
>-|-|TRBV2|TRBJ2-7
TGTGCCAGTTCGACCCCGCTGCCTGGAGACGAGCAGTACTTC
CASSTPLPGDEQYF
>-|-|TRBV2|TRBJ1-1
TGTGCCAGCAGGGACAGCCTGAACACTGAAGCTTTCTTT
CASRDSLNTEAFF
>TRBD1|-|TRBV28|TRBJ1-2
TGTGCCAGCAGACCTCAAGACAGGGAACACTATGGCTACACCTTC
CASRPQDREHYGYTF
>-|-|TRBV4-1|TRBJ2-2
TGCGCCAGCAGCCAACAGCGCGGGGAGCTGTTTTTT
CASSQQRGELFF
>-|-|TRBV6-5|TRBJ1-5
TGTGCCAGCAGTACAGGGTATCAGCCCCAGCATTTT
CASSTGYQPQHF